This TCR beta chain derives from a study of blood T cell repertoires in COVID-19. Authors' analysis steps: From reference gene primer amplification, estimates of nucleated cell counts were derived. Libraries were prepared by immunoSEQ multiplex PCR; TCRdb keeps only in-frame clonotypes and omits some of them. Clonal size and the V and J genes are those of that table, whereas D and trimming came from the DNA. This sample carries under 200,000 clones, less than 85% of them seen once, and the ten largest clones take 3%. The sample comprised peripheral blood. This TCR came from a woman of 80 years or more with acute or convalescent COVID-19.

DNA of the CDR3: TGTGCCTGGAAAGATCCCCAGGTCCCCAATTCACCCCTCCACTTT. Amino acids: CAWKDPQVPNSPLHF. The gene calls are TRBV30 and TRBJ1-6; no definite D call. V was pared by 4 bases and J by 7 bases, with 17 bases between. There are 15 residues in the CDR3. Germline CDR1 and CDR2: GTSNPN and SVGIG (reference sequence).